The source of this T cell receptor beta chain is a study of T cell repertoires in ileal Crohn's disease. Profiled with immunoSEQ multiplex PCR; TCRdb holds only in-frame clones, not every one. The table includes roughly 7,200 clones, 75% to 85% detected once. CDR1 and CDR2 from the germline V gene are MDHEN and SYDVKM. The CDR3 spans 16 residues. J gave up 0 bases and V 6 bases, and 4 bases lay outside the gene matches. Sequenced material: ileal tissue. The chain is built from TRBV28 and TRBJ2-2, with 10 positions matching TRBD2. The receptor comes from an adult with Crohn's disease. The CDR3 region has the DNA TGTGCCAGCAGCGAAACTAGCGGGGCGAACACCGGGGAGCTGTTTTTT. Protein product: CASSETSGANTGELFF.